Presented here are 25 T cell receptor beta chains from one specimen sequenced in a study of cytomegalovirus exposure and HLA in healthy donors. Primers included in the PCR were 60 Vbeta and 13 Jbeta primers. TCRdb's copy holds only in-frame clones and misses some; the assay was immunoSEQ multiplex PCR. The sample lists roughly 200,000 clones; around 80% were seen once. Sample: PBMCs. These receptors were obtained from a woman between 25 and 40 years old in good health and CMV-seropositive.

The chain joins TRBV4-1 to TRBJ2-7, with 7 nucleotides matching TRBD2. The CDR3 consists of 15 residues. Germline V gene data show CDR1 as MGHRA and CDR2 as YSYEKL. V lost 8 bases, J lost 4 bases, and 14 bases stayed unmatched. CDR3 region: CASRYVGGGRYEQYF. The DNA for the CDR3 is TGCGCCAGCCGATACGTGGGGGGGGGAAGGTACGAGCAGTACTTC.

This chain joins TRBV7-8 and TRBJ2-3; TRBD2 aligns across 8 bases. V gave up 1 base and J gave up 3 bases; unmatched junction bases: 6. Germline assignment: CDR1 SGHVS and CDR2 FQNEAQ. This CDR3 is 16 amino acids long. This CDR3 is CASSLGSGGVTDTQYF. The CDR3 region has the DNA TGTGCCAGCAGCTTAGGCAGCGGGGGTGTGACAGATACGCAGTATTTT.

This clone appeared a single time. CDR3 nucleotide sequence: TGTGCCAGCACCCCAAGCGGGAGTTACGAGCAGTACTTC. It translates to CASTPSGSYEQYF. V gene TRBV5-6 combines with J gene TRBJ2-7, with TRBD2 matching 8 bases. J lost 4 bases, V lost 6 bases, and 6 bases had no gene match. CDR3 length: 13 residues. CDR1 and CDR2 (germline): SGHDT, YYEEEE.

The rearrangement uses TRBV9 and TRBJ2-7; no clear D. This CDR3 comprises 14 residues. The germline V gene has CDR1 SGDLS and CDR2 YYNGEE. Trimming shortened V by 0 bases and J by 7 bases, and 14 bases separated the two germline ends. The chain's CDR3 is CASSVDVEAREQYF. CDR3 DNA sequence: TGTGCCAGCAGCGTAGATGTAGAGGCGCGGGAGCAGTACTTC.

This clone was counted a few times. The chain employs TRBV6-1 and TRBJ2-7; 7 bases match TRBD2. J was trimmed by 3 bases and V by 3 bases; bases with no gene match: 20. The CDR3 loop spans 19 amino acids. The germline V gene has CDR1 MNHNS and CDR2 SASEGT. The CDR3 DNA reads as TGTGCCAGCAGTGATCCGGGCCCAGGCAGCGGGACTACCGTCTACGAGCAGTACTTC. As protein: CASSDPGPGSGTTVYEQYF.

The J gene is TRBJ2-3, the V gene TRBV5-1, with a weak D call TRBD1 (6 bases). Per germline, CDR1 SGHRS and CDR2 YFSETQ. With 0 bases removed from V and 3 bases from J, the gap between germline ends came to 11 bases. CDR3 length: 15 amino acids. In DNA, the CDR3 is TGCGCCAGCAGCTTGGGGGCAGGGGAGACAGATACGCAGTATTTT. Protein: CASSLGAGETDTQYF.

The genes are TRBV7-9 and TRBJ2-5; TRBD2 might be the D (5 bases). V was shortened by 2 bases and J by 8 bases, with 21 bases between the two germline ends. The CDR3 is 16 residues long. Germline V gene lookup returns CDR1 SEHNR and CDR2 FQNEAQ (reference sequence). CDR3 residues: CASSLNFPGIWSTQYF. CDR3 coding DNA: TGTGCCAGCAGCTTAAATTTTCCCGGGATTTGGTCAACCCAGTACTTC.

The chain joins TRBV2 to TRBJ1-1; 9 bases fit TRBD1. The V gene end was trimmed by 6 bases and the J gene end by 0 bases; junction bases not matched to a gene: 5. Per the germline V gene, CDR1 is SNHLY and CDR2 is FYNNEI. CDR3 length: 15 residues. This CDR3 reads CASRDRGTMNTEAFF. The CDR3 DNA sequence: TGTGCCAGCAGGGACAGGGGAACGATGAACACTGAAGCTTTCTTT.

The gene calls are TRBV29-1 and TRBJ1-1; D may be TRBD1 (5 bases). Per germline, CDR1 SQVTM and CDR2 ANQGSEA. The CDR3 extends over 12 amino acids. V lost 4 bases and J lost 10, with 16 bases in between. The CDR3 loop is CSVVGGDGGAFF. In DNA form, the CDR3 reads TGCAGCGTTGTGGGAGGGGATGGGGGAGCTTTCTTT.

J is TRBJ1-5 and V is TRBV5-6, with no clear D. V was cut by 2 bases and J by 5 bases, with 11 bases left in between. CDR3 length: 14 residues. The V gene's germline CDR1 is SGHDT and CDR2 YYEEEE. The CDR3 reads CASSLGSRDQPQHF. CDR3 in DNA: TGTGCCAGCAGCTTAGGGTCGAGGGATCAGCCCCAGCATTTT.

This rearrangement joins TRBV6-5 to TRBJ2-1; 9 bases match TRBD1. This CDR3 is 16 amino acids long. With V trimmed by 1 base and J by 4 bases, 5 bases remained unmatched. CDR1 and CDR2 from the germline V gene are MNHEY and SVGAGI. CDR3 DNA: TGTGCCAGCAGTTACTTTGGGACAGGGATATACAATGAGCAGTTCTTC. Translating gives CASSYFGTGIYNEQFF.

DNA of the CDR3: TGTGCCAGCAGTTTAAATGATGGTAGCTCCTACGAGCAGTACTTC. Protein product: CASSLNDGSSYEQYF. The chain couples TRBV28 to TRBJ2-7; D is undetermined. V gave up 2 bases and J gave up 0 bases, with 11 bases separating them. This CDR3 contains 15 residues. From germline, CDR1 is MDHEN and CDR2 SYDVKM.

The chain has TRBV7-2 and TRBJ1-1; 8 nucleotides match TRBD1. CDR3 size: 14 residues. Germline V lookup: CDR1 SGHTA, CDR2 FQGNSA. J lost 4 bases, V lost 6 bases, and 7 bases had no gene match. The DNA of the CDR3 is TGTGCCAGCAGTTCACAGGGGGGTCCCACTGAAGCTTTCTTT. Translated, it gives CASSSQGGPTEAFF.

The chain joins TRBV6-1 to TRBJ1-5; D is possibly TRBD1 (6 bases). V lost 6 bases to trimming and J lost 1 base, with 10 bases between them. CDR1 and CDR2 from the germline V gene are MNHNS and SASEGT. The CDR3 length is 14 residues. CDR3 residues: CASRNRASNQPQHF. As DNA, the CDR3 is TGTGCCAGCAGGAACAGGGCGAGCAATCAGCCCCAGCATTTT.

The chain joins TRBV15 to TRBJ1-4; no clear D gene. The CDR3 spans 14 residues. Trimming shortened V by 0 bases and J by 6 bases, and 8 bases separated the two germline ends. The germline CDR1 and CDR2 sequences are LNHNV and YYDKDF (reference sequence). CDR3 loop: CATSRDPQYEKLFF. CDR3 bases: TGTGCCACCAGCAGAGATCCACAATATGAAAAACTGTTTTTT.

The chain recombines TRBV5-1 with TRBJ2-1; D might be TRBD1 (5 bases). V dropped 5 bases and J dropped 10 bases, with 19 bases sitting between them. CDR1 and CDR2 from the germline V gene are SGHRS and YFSETQ. This CDR3 contains 14 residues. The CDR3, as DNA: TGCGCCAGCAGTTTCGAGACCCCGACAGTGGAGCAGTTCTTC. It translates to CASSFETPTVEQFF.

V and J are TRBV6-1 and TRBJ2-7, with D unresolved. Germline lookup yields CDR1 MNHNS and CDR2 SASEGT. The CDR3 is 11 amino acids. Trimming took 4 bases from V and 3 from J, leaving 4 bases between them. In nucleotides, the CDR3 is TGTGCCAGCAGTGCCAGCTACGAGCAGTACTTC. This encodes CASSASYEQYF.

CDR3 sequence reads: CASSAGTVGNTIYF. The CDR3, as DNA: TGTGCCAGCAGCGCCGGGACAGTGGGAAACACCATATATTTT. The gene calls are TRBV9 and TRBJ1-3; 7 bases match TRBD1. This CDR3 contains 14 residues. In germline, CDR1 is SGDLS, CDR2 YYNGEE. J was trimmed by 4 bases and V by 3 bases; bases with no gene match: 4.

This clone appeared once. The junction departs from germline at one end; a sequencing error may be responsible. The chain has TRBV7-9 and TRBJ1-5; D gene unclear. The CDR3 is made up of 13 amino acids. In germline, CDR1 is SEHNR, CDR2 FQNEAQ (reference sequence). The CDR3 nucleotides read TGTTCCAGCAGCTCGTATAGCAATCAGCCCCAGCATTTT. Its translation is CSSSSYSNQPQHF.

The rearrangement links TRBV11-2 to TRBJ2-7; D call uncertain. Looked up from germline, CDR1 is SGHAT and CDR2 is FQNNGV. The CDR3 is made up of 14 amino acids. V shed 1 base and J shed 1 base, with 8 bases lying between them. The chain's CDR3 is CASSLGAVSYEQYF. The CDR3 region has the DNA TGTGCCAGCAGCTTAGGGGCAGTGTCCTACGAGCAGTACTTC. Combining the CDR3 with reference TRBV11-2 and TRBJ2-7 gives the whole variable domain EAGVAQSPRYKIIEKRQSVAFWCNPISGHATLYWYQQILGQGPKLLIQFQNNGVVDDSQLPKDRFSAERLKGVDSTLKIQPAKLEDSAVYLCASSLGAVSYEQYFGPGTRLTVT.

J is TRBJ2-2 and V is TRBV5-4, with D maybe TRBD1 (6 bases). Germline V gene data show CDR1 as SGHNT and CDR2 as YYREEE (reference sequence). This CDR3 has 12 amino acids. V was shortened by 9 bases and J by 4 bases, with 10 bases between the two germline ends. Written as DNA, the CDR3 is TGTGCCACCGGACAGCTCACCGGGGAGCTGTTTTTT. This sequence encodes CATGQLTGELFF.

This chain connects TRBV6-1 to TRBJ2-6; D may be TRBD1 (6 bases). CDR3 length: 16 amino acids. Germline assignment: CDR1 MNHNS and CDR2 SASEGT. Trimming cost V 4 bases and J 2 bases, with 12 bases left between them. CDR3 DNA sequence: TGTGCCAGCAGTGGCACAGGGTTCGCTGGGGCCAACGTCCTGACTTTC. This sequence encodes CASSGTGFAGANVLTF.

The genes are TRBV5-6 and TRBJ2-5; D not certain. The CDR3 has 13 residues. Trimming left V 1 base short and J 1 base short, with 5 bases between. Germline V gene data show CDR1 as SGHDT and CDR2 as YYEEEE. The CDR3 protein is CASSLPVQETQYF. The CDR3 DNA follows: TGTGCCAGCAGCTTGCCAGTCCAAGAGACCCAGTACTTC.

V gene TRBV4-3 combines with J gene TRBJ2-7, with 9 bases that match TRBD2. Germline loops: CDR1 LGHNA, CDR2 YSLEER. The CDR3 runs 15 residues. Germline trimming cut 1 base from V and 2 bases from J; bases unmatched to any gene: 3. This chain's CDR3 is CASSQARGGAYEQYF. The CDR3 nucleotides read TGCGCCAGCAGCCAAGCCCGCGGGGGGGCCTACGAGCAGTACTTC.

In this sample, this clone turned up once. This rearrangement joins TRBV7-2 to TRBJ2-5, with 7 positions matching TRBD1. CDR3 length: 14 amino acids. The V gene end was trimmed by 5 bases and the J gene end by 2 bases; junction bases not matched to a gene: 5. The germline CDR1 and CDR2 sequences are SGHTA and FQGNSA. CDR3: CASSHNRGQETQYF. CDR3 in DNA: TGTGCCAGCAGCCACAACAGGGGACAAGAGACCCAGTACTTC.